The 4 T cell receptor beta chains below were found in one sample sequenced in a study of Graves' ophthalmopathy and Graves' hyperthyroidism (dated 2018 in TCRdb). Data came from an Illumina HiSeq 2000. For repertoire sequencing, TCR beta CDR3 regions were amplified from RNA transcripts. HTBI primers and the Qiagen OneStep RT-PCR kit were used in a first-round RT-PCR, which was followed by a second-round multiplex PCR, size selection and purification. TCRdb reran the public reads through fastp at Q25 and MiXCR, keeping productive beta chains. Identical CDR3 protein sequences are pooled into one entry, listed with their most common genes and DNA. The sample contains about 370,000 distinct CDR3 sequences, 17% of them found a single time. 2% to 3% of the sample is in the top ten clones. The sequenced sample was peripheral blood. The source is an adult woman with stable Graves' hyperthyroidism.

To note about this clonotype: One end of the junction does not line up with germline, which may come from a read error. This chain links TRBV12-3 or TRBV12-4 with TRBJ1-5; D is possibly TRBD1 (5 bases). CDR3 length: 14 amino acids. The CDR3 DNA sequence: TGTGCCAGCAGGCCGGGGGGACCCCATCAGCCTCAGCATTTT. This sequence encodes CASRPGGPHQPQHF.

This clonotype was counted between two and nine times. The chain is built from TRBV5-1 and TRBJ2-2; D gene ambiguous. The CDR3 spans 14 residues. Germline V gene lookup returns CDR1 SGHRS and CDR2 YFSETQ. V lost 5 bases and J 1 base, leaving 9 bases between the germline ends. CDR3 sequence (DNA): TGCGCCAGCAGTAGGGTCGTGAACACCGGGGAGCTGTTTTTT. Translation: CASSRVVNTGELFF.

J is TRBJ2-1 and V is TRBV7-3; TRBD2 matches 8 bases. This CDR3 comprises 14 residues. V trimming: 2 bases; J trimming: 7 bases; junction bases outside the gene matches: 4. Germline CDR1 reads SGHTA; CDR2 reads FQGTGA. The DNA for the CDR3 is TGTGCCAGCAGCTTAGGGACTAGGGGAAATGAGCAGTTCTTC. It specifies CASSLGTRGNEQFF.

This clonotype appeared many times. This sequence joins TRBV12-3 or TRBV12-4 and TRBJ2-7; tentatively, D is TRBD1 (6 bases). The CDR3 is 12 amino acids. V was pared by 6 bases and J by 6 bases, with 12 bases between. The CDR3 DNA sequence: TGTGCCAGCAGCCCAAGGGGGATCGAGCAGTACTTC. Translation gives CASSPRGIEQYF.